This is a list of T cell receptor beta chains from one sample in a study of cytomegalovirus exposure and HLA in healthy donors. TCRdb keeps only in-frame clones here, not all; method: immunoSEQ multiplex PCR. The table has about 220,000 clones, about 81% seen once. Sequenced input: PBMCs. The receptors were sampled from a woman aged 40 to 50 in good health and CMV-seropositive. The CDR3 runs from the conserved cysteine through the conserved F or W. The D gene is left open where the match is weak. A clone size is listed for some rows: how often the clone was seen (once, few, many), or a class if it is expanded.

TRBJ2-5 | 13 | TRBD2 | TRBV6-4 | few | CASSPREGETQYF | TGTGCCAGCAGTCCCAGGGAGGGGGAGACCCAGTACTTC
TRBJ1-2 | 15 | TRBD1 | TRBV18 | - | CASSERQGVSYGYTF | TGTGCCAGCTCGGAGAGACAGGGAGTAAGCTATGGCTACACCTTC
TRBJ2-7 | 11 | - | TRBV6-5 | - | CASRAGYEQYF | TGTGCCAGCAGGGCAGGGTACGAGCAGTACTTC
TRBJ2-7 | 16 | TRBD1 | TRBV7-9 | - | CASSLDPTGGVNEQYF | TGTGCCAGCAGCTTAGATCCGACAGGGGGCGTCAACGAGCAGTACTTC
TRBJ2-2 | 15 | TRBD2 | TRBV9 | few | CASSTRTSNTGELFF | TGTGCCAGCAGCACCCGGACTAGCAACACCGGGGAGCTGTTTTTT
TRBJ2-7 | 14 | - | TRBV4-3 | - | CASSQDPLPYEQYF | TGCGCCAGCAGCCAAGATCCACTACCCTACGAGCAGTACTTC
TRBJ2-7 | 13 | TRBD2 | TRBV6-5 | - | CASRLGLANEQYF | TGTGCCAGCAGACTGGGACTAGCTAACGAGCAGTACTTC
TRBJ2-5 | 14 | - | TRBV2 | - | CASSEEAVQETQYF | TGTGCCAGCAGTGAGGAGGCAGTTCAAGAGACCCAGTACTTC
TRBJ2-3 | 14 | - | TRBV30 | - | CAWSTRLGFDTQYF | TGTGCCTGGAGTACGAGACTAGGATTCGATACGCAGTATTTT
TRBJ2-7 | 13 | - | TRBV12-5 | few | CASGPPRLEEQYF | TGTGCTAGTGGACCCCCCCGGCTAGAGGAGCAGTACTTC
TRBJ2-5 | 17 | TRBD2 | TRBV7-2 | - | CASSLTSGGSYQETQYF | TGTGCCAGCAGCCTAACTAGCGGGGGGTCGTACCAAGAGACCCAGTACTTC
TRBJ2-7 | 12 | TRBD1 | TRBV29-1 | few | CSAQGQSYEQYF | TGCAGCGCCCAGGGACAGTCCTACGAGCAGTACTTC
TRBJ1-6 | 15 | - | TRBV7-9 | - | CASSLSTGYNSPLHF | TGTGCCAGCAGCTTATCGACAGGTTATAATTCACCCCTCCACTTT
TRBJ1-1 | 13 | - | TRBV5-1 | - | CASSSQINTEAFF | TGCGCCAGCAGCTCCCAGATAAACACTGAAGCTTTCTTT
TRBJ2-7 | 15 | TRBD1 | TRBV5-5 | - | CASSLGQGEPYEQYF | TGTGCCAGCAGCTTGGGACAGGGTGAACCCTACGAGCAGTACTTC
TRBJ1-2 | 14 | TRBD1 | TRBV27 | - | CASQGRGMNYGYTF | TGTGCCAGCCAGGGCAGGGGGATGAACTATGGCTACACCTTC
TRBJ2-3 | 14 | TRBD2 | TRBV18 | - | CASSPTTTSGIGSF | TGTGCCAGCTCACCGACGACGACAAGCGGGATTGGGTCATTT
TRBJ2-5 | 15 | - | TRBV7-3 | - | CASSLRGGREETQYF | TGTGCCAGCAGCTTAAGGGGTGGGAGAGAAGAGACCCAGTACTTC
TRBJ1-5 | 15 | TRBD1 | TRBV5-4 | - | CASKIGGNSNQPQHF | TGTGCCAGCAAGATAGGGGGCAACAGCAATCAGCCCCAGCATTTT
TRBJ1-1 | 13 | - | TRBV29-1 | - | CSVESPGNTEAFF | TGCAGCGTTGAAAGTCCAGGGAACACTGAAGCTTTCTTT
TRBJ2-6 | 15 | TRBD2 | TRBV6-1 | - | CASAGGAAGANVLTF | TGTGCCAGCGCGGGGGGGGCCGCAGGGGCCAACGTCCTGACTTTC
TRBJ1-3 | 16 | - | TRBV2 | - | CASIGRTAPGLNTIYF | TGTGCCAGCATTGGGCGGACGGCCCCAGGGCTAAACACCATATATTTT
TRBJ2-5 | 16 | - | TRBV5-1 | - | CASSLEAGALQETQYF | TGCGCCAGCAGCTTGGAGGCGGGGGCGTTGCAAGAGACCCAGTACTTC
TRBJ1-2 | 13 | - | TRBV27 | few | CASASQRRDGYTF | TGTGCCAGTGCATCCCAGAGGAGGGATGGCTACACCTTC
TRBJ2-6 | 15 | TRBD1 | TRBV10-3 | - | CAISDRTGVTNVLTF | TGTGCCATCAGTGACAGGACAGGGGTTACCAACGTCCTGACTTTC
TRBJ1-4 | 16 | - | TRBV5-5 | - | CASRLVDRGAQEKLFF | TGTGCCAGCAGGCTGGTGGATCGGGGGGCTCAAGAAAAACTGTTTTTT
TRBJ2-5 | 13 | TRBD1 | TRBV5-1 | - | CASTRQGEETQYF | TGCGCCAGCACCCGACAGGGGGAAGAGACCCAGTACTTC
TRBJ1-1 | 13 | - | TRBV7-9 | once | CASSLTQVTEAFF | TGTGCCAGCAGCTTAACGCAGGTCACTGAAGCTTTCTTT
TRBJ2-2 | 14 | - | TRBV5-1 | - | CASSRTENTGELFF | TGCGCCAGCAGCCGGACAGAGAACACCGGGGAGCTGTTTTTT
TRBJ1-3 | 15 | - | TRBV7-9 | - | CASLVVGVFGSTIYF | TGTGCCAGCCTAGTCGTGGGAGTATTCGGGAGCACCATATATTTT
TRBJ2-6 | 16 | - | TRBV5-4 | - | CASSLGGFSGANVLTF | TGTGCCAGCAGCTTGGGAGGCTTCTCTGGGGCCAACGTCCTGACTTTC
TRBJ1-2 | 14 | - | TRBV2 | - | CASSELDSNYGYTF | TGTGCCAGCAGTGAATTGGACTCTAACTATGGCTACACCTTC
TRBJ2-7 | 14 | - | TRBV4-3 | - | CASSRLGTSSEQYF | TGCGCCAGCAGCCGCTTAGGGACTTCTTCAGAGCAGTACTTC
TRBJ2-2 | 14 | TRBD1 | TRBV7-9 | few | CAHGKGQHTGELFF | TGTGCCCACGGGAAGGGACAGCACACCGGGGAGCTGTTTTTT
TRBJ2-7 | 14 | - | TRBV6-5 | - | CASSLRQDSYEQYF | TGTGCCAGCAGTCTACGACAGGACTCCTACGAGCAGTACTTC
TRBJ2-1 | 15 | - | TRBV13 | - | CASSSPRDSYNEQFF | TGTGCCAGCAGCTCCCCGCGGGATTCCTACAATGAGCAGTTCTTC
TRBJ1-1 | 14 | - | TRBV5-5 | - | CASSLLQGGTEAFF | TGTGCCAGCAGCCTGCTACAGGGTGGCACTGAAGCTTTCTTT
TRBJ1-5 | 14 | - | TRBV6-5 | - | CASSYSRNDQPQHF | TGTGCCAGCAGTTACTCCAGGAATGATCAGCCCCAGCATTTT
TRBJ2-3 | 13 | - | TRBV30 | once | CAWKKSGADTQYF | TGTGCCTGGAAAAAATCAGGGGCAGATACGCAGTATTTT
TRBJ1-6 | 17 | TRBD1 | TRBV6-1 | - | CASSEAMGQGDYSPLHF | TGTGCCAGCAGTGAAGCGATGGGACAGGGAGATTATTCACCCCTCCACTTT
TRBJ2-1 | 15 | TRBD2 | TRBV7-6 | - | CASSAGLAGDLEQFF | TGTGCCAGCAGCGCAGGACTAGCGGGGGATCTTGAGCAGTTCTTC
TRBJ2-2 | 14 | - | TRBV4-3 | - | CASSFTRDTGELFF | TGCGCCAGCAGCTTTACTAGGGACACCGGGGAGCTGTTTTTT
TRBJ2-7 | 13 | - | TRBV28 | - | CASKSPGVYEQYF | TGTGCCAGCAAATCCCCGGGGGTCTACGAGCAGTACTTC
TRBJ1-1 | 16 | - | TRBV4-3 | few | CASSQEDRYPYTEAFF | TGCGCCAGCAGCCAGGAAGACAGATACCCTTACACTGAAGCTTTCTTT
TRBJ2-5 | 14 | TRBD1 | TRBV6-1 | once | CASRTPGQGETQYF | TGTGCCAGCAGGACCCCGGGACAGGGGGAGACCCAGTACTTC
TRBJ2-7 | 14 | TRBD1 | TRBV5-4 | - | CASSFWTGPYEQYF | TGTGCCAGCAGCTTTTGGACAGGACCCTACGAGCAGTACTTC
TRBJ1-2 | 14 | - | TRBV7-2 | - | CASSGQITGYGYTF | TGTGCCAGCAGCGGACAGATAACAGGGTATGGCTACACCTTC
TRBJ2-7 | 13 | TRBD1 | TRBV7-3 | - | CASSQGTGSEQYF | TGTGCCAGCAGCCAAGGGACAGGTTCCGAGCAGTACTTC
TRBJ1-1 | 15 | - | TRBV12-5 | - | CASVPRGGMDTEAFF | TGTGCTAGTGTCCCGAGGGGGGGGATGGACACTGAAGCTTTCTTT
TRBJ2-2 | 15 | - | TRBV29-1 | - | CSVAGAGVNTGELFF | TGCAGCGTTGCTGGGGCAGGGGTGAACACCGGGGAGCTGTTTTTT
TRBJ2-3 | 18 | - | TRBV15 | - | CATSRYLSGRTSTDTQYF | TGTGCCACCAGCAGATACCTTAGCGGCCGTACTAGCACAGATACGCAGTATTTT